This TCR beta chain appears in the sequencing data of a study of T cell responses to AZD1222 COVID-19 vaccine. This table comes from immunoSEQ multiplex PCR, and its TCRdb copy is limited to in-frame clones, with some not included. This sample has roughly 92,000 clones; nearly 90% occur once, and the top ten carry 8.4%. Study-wide results and caveats: An increase in Spike-specific TCR breadth and depth was observed after two AZD1222 doses. Donors, mostly white British, included more females; clonal diversity was possibly underestimated.

About this clone: Its antigen is unidentified.

Between the trimmed V and J ends, which lost 3 bases and 2 bases, there was a span of 8 bases. The CDR3 spans 13 residues. Germline V gene data show CDR1 as MNHNS and CDR2 as SASEGT. The sequence was collected from an adult in good health. The gene calls are TRBV6-1 and TRBJ2-7; tentative D call: TRBD2 (5 bases). The source material was peripheral blood, sampled on day 0 of AZD1222 vaccination. The CDR3 spells CASSDGLTYEQYF. For the CDR3, the DNA is TGTGCCAGCAGTGATGGACTGACCTACGAGCAGTACTTC.